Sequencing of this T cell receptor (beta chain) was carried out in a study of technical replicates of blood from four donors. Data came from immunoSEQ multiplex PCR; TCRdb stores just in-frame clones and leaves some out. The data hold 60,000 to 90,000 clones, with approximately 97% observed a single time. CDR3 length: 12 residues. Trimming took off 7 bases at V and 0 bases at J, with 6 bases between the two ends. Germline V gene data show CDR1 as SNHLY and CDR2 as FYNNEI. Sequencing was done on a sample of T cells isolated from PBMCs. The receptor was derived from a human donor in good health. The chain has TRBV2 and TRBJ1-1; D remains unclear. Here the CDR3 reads CASIQVNTEAFF. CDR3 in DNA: TGTGCCAGCATCCAGGTGAACACTGAAGCTTTCTTT.